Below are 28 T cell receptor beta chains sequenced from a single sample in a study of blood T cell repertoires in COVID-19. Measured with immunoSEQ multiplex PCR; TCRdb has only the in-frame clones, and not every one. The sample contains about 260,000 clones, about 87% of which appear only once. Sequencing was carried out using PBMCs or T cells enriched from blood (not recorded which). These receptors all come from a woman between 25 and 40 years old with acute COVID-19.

The CDR3 DNA sequence: TGTGCCAGCAGTTCTATTTACGGGGAGCTGTTTTTT. Its protein product is CASSSIYGELFF. The chain uses TRBV6-5 and TRBJ2-2, with unresolved D. With 4 bases removed from V and 7 bases from J, the gap between germline ends came to 7 bases. Germline loops: CDR1 MNHEY, CDR2 SVGAGI. This CDR3 is 12 amino acids long.

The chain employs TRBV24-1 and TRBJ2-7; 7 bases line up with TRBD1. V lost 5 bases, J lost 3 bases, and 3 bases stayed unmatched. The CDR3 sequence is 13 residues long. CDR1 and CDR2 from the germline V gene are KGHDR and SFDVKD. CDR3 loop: CATSAGQYYEQYF. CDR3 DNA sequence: TGTGCCACCAGTGCGGGACAGTACTACGAGCAGTACTTC.

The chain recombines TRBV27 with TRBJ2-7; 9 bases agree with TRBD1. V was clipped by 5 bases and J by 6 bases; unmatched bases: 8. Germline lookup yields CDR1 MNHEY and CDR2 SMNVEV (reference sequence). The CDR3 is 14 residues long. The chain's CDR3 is CASSRPGQGGEQYF. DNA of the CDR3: TGTGCCAGCAGTCGGCCGGGACAGGGTGGCGAGCAGTACTTC.

CDR3 sequence (DNA): TGTGCCAGCCGTTTCACGGAGGGCGGGGAGCTGTTTTTT. It translates to CASRFTEGGELFF. The V gene is TRBV3-1 (or the pseudogene TRBV3-2), the J gene TRBJ2-2; TRBD2 might be the D (6 bases). CDR1 LGHDT and CDR2 YNNKEL come from the germline V gene (reference sequence). The CDR3 runs 13 residues. V was shortened by 8 bases and J by 7 bases, with 14 bases between the two germline ends.

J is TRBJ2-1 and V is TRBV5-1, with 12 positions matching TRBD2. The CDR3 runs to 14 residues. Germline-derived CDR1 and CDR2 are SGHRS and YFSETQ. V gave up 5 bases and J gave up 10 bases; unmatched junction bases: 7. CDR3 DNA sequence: TGCGCCAGCAGGACTAGCGGGAGTCTGGGAGAGCAGTTCTTC. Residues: CASRTSGSLGEQFF.

DNA of the CDR3: TGCAGTGCTAGTCCGGGGGGGGGTACAGATACGCAGTATTTT. Amino acid sequence: CSASPGGGTDTQYF. The chain employs TRBV20-1 and TRBJ2-3; 8 bases line up with TRBD2. The CDR3 sequence is 14 residues long. From germline, CDR1 is DFQATT and CDR2 SNEGSKA (reference sequence). After removal of 3 bases from V and 3 bases from J, the junction contained 5 bases not matched to a gene.

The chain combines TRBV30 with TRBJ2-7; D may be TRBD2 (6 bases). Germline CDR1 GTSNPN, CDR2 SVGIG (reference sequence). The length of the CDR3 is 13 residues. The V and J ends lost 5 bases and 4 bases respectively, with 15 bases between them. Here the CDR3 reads CAWAAGIGYEQYF. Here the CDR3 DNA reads TGTGCCTGGGCGGCGGGGATTGGTTACGAGCAGTACTTC.

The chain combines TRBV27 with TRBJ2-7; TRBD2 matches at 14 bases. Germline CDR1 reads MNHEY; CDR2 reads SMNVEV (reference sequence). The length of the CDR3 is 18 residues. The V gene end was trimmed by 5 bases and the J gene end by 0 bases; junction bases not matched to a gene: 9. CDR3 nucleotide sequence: TGTGCCAGCAGTATAGGACTAGCGGGGGGATCTTCCTCCTACGAGCAGTACTTC. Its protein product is CASSIGLAGGSSSYEQYF.

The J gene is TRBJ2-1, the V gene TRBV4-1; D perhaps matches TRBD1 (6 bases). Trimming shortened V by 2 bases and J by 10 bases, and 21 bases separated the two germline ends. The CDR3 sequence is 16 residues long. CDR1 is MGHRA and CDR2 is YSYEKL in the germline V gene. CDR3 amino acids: CASSQKGGRQGSEQFF. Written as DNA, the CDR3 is TGCGCCAGCAGCCAAAAAGGGGGACGTCAAGGCTCAGAGCAGTTCTTC.

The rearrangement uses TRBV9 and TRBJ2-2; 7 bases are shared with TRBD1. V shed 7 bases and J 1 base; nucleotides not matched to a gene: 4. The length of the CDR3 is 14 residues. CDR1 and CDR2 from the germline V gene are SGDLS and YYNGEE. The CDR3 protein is CASSRQGNTGELFF. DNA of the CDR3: TGTGCCAGCTCCCGACAGGGGAACACCGGGGAGCTGTTTTTT. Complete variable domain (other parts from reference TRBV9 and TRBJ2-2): DSGVTQTPKHLITATGQRVTLRCSPRSGDLSVYWYQQSLDQGLQFLIQYYNGEERAKGNILERFSAQQFPDLHSELNLSSLELGDSALYFCASSRQGNTGELFFGEGSRLTVL.

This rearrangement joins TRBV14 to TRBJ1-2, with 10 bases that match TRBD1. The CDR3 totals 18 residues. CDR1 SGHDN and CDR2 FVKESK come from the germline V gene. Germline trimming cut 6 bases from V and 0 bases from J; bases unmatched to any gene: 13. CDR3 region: CASSPGTGVKTTNYGYTF. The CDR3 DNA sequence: TGTGCCAGCAGTCCCGGGACAGGGGTAAAAACAACTAACTATGGCTACACCTTC.

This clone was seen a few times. CDR3 sequence (DNA): TGTGCCACCAGCAGAGATCAACAGGACAATCAGCCCCAGCATTTT. Translated, it gives CATSRDQQDNQPQHF. This sequence joins TRBV15 and TRBJ1-5, with D maybe TRBD1 (5 bases). V lost 0 bases and J lost 3, with 9 bases in between. Germline V CDR1 and CDR2: LNHNV, YYDKDF (reference sequence). This CDR3 is 15 amino acids long.

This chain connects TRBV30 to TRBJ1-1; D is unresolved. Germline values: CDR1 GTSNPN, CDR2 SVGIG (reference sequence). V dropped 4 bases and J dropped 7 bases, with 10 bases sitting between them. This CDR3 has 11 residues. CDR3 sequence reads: CAWTRRGEAFF. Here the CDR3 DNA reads TGTGCCTGGACACGGCGGGGTGAAGCTTTCTTT.

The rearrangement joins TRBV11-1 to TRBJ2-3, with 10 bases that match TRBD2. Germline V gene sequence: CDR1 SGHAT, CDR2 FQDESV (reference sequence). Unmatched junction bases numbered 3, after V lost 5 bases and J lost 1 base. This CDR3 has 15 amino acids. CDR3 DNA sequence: TGTGCCAGCAGCCTCGGGACTAGCGGCACAGATACGCAGTATTTT. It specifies CASSLGTSGTDTQYF.

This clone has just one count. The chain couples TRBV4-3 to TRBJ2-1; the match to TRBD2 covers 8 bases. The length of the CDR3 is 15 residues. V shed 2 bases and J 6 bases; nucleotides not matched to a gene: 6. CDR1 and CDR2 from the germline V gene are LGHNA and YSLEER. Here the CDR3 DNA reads TGCGCCAGCAGCCAAAGGGGACTAGAATTCAATGAGCAGTTCTTC. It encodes CASSQRGLEFNEQFF.

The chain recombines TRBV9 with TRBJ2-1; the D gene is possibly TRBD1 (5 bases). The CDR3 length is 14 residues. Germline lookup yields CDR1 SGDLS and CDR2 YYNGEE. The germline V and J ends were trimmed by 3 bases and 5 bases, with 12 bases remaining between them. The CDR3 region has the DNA TGTGCCAGCAGCGCCCTCGACAGAGACAATGAGCAGTTCTTC. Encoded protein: CASSALDRDNEQFF.

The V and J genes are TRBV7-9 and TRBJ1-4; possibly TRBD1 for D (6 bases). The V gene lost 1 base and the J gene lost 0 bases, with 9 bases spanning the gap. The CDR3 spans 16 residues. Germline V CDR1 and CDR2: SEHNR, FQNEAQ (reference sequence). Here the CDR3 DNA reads TGTGCCAGCAGCTTAGGGACAGACGCAACTAATGAAAAACTGTTTTTT. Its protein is CASSLGTDATNEKLFF.

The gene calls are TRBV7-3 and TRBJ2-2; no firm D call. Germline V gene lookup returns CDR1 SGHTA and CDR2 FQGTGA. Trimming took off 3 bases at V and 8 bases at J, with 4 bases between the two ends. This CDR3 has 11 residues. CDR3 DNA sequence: TGTGCCAGCAGCTTGGAGGGGGAGCTGTTTTTT. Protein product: CASSLEGELFF.

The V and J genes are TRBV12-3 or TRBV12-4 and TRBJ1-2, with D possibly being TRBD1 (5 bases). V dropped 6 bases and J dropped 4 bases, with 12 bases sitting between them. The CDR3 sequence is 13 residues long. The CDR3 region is CASRNAGPYGYTF. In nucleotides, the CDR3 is TGTGCCAGCAGGAATGCAGGGCCCTATGGCTACACCTTC.

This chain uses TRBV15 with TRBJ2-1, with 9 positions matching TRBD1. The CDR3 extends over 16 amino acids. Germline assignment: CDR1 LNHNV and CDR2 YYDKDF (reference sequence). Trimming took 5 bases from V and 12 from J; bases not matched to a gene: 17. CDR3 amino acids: CATSVRPGQGVLGQFF. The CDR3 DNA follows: TGTGCCACCAGCGTTAGGCCGGGACAGGGCGTCTTGGGGCAGTTCTTC.

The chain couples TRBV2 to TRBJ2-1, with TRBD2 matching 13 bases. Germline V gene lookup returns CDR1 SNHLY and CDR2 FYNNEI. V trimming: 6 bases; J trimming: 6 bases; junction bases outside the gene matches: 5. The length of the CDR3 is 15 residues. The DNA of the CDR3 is TGTGCCAGCAGAGAACTAGCGGGAGGGGTCAATGAGCAGTTCTTC. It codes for CASRELAGGVNEQFF.

CDR3: CASTRLPSRANTDTQYF. DNA of the CDR3: TGCGCCAGCACCCGACTGCCATCGAGGGCAAACACAGATACGCAGTATTTT. The chain combines TRBV5-1 with TRBJ2-3, with a possible D match to TRBD2 (5 bases). The V end lost 6 bases, the J end lost 2 bases, and 22 bases lay between the germline ends. CDR1 is SGHRS, CDR2 YFSETQ, per germline. The CDR3 covers 17 residues.

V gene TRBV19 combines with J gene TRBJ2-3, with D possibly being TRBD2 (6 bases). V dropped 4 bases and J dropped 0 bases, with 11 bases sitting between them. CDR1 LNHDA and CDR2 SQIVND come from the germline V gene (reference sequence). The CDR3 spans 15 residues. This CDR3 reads CASSTSATSTDTQYF. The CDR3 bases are TGTGCCAGTAGTACTAGCGCTACTAGCACAGATACGCAGTATTTT.

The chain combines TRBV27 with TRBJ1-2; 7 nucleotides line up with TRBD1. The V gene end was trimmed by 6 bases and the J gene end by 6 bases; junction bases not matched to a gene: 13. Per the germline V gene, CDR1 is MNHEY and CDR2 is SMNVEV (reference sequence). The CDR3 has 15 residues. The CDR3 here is CASSTIQGRRNGYTF. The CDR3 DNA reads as TGTGCCAGCAGCACAATACAGGGGCGCCGGAATGGCTACACCTTC.

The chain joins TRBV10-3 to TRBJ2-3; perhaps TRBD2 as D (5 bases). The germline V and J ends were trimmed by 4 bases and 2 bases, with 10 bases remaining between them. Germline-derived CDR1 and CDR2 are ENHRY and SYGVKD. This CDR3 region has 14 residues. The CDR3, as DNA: TGTGCCATCAGTGCACACCGGGACACAGATACGCAGTATTTT. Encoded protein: CAISAHRDTDTQYF.

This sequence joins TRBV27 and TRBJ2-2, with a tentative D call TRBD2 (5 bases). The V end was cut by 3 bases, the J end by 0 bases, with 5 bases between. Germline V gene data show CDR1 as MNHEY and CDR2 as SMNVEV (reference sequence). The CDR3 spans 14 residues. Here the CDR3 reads CASSFGTNTGELFF. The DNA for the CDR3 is TGTGCCAGCAGTTTCGGGACGAACACCGGGGAGCTGTTTTTT.

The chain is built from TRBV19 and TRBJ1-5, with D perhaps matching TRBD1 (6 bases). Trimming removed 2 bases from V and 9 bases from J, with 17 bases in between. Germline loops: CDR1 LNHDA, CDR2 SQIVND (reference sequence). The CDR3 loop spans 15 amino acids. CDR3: CASSISGTSSGPQHF. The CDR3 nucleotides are TGTGCCAGTAGTATATCCGGGACAAGCAGTGGGCCCCAGCATTTT. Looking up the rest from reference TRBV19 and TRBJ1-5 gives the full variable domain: DGGITQSPKYLFRKEGQNVTLSCEQNLNHDAMYWYRQDPGQGLRLIYYSQIVNDFQKGDIAEGYSVSREKKESFPLTVTSAQKNPTAFYLCASSISGTSSGPQHFGDGTRLSIL.

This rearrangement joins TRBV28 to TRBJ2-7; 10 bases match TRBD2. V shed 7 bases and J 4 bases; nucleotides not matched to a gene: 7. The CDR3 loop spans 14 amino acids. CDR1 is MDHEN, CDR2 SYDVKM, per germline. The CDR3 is CASTSSSGGYEQYF. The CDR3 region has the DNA TGTGCCAGCACTTCTTCTAGCGGGGGATACGAGCAGTACTTC.